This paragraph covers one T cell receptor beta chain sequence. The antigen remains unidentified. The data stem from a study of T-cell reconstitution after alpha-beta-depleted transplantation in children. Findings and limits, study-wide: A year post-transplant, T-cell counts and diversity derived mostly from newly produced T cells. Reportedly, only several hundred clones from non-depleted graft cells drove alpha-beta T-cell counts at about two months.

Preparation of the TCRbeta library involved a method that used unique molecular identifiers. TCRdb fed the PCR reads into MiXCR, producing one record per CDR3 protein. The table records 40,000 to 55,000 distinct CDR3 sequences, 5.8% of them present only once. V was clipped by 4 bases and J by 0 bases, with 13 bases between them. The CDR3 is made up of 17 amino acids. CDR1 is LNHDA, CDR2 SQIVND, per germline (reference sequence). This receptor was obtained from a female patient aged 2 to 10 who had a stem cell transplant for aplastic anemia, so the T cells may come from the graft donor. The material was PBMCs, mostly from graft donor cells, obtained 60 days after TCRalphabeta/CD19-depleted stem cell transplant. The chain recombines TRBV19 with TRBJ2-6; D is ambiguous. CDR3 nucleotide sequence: TGTGCCAGTAGTACCCGCACCGATCCCTCTGGGGCCAACGTCCTGACTTTC. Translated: CASSTRTDPSGANVLTF.